This T cell receptor beta chain was captured in a study of cytomegalovirus exposure and HLA in healthy donors. Study summary: Sequencing of 150 million to 200 million T cells in an earlier analysis found 100 million to 140 million unique TCR beta sequences. Membership in the Caucasian-associated ancestry cluster was found for about four fifths of around 380 genotyped donors.

With V trimmed by 5 bases and J by 6 bases, 3 bases remained unmatched. The CDR3 contains 13 residues. In germline, CDR1 is ENHRY, CDR2 SYGVKD. Although they were nominally healthy when sampled, donors likely had unrecorded immune exposures. The study ran its PCR with 60 Vbeta and 13 Jbeta primers. The protocol was immunoSEQ multiplex PCR, while the TCRdb copy is restricted to in-frame clones and leaves out a portion. The sample consists of 55,000 to 65,000 clones, around 92% of them appearing once. The source is a man aged 25 to 45 in good health and CMV-seropositive. The chain links TRBV10-3 to TRBJ1-2; 10 bases are shared with TRBD1. Material for sequencing was PBMCs. CDR3 amino acids: CAISWDRGDGYTF. Here the CDR3 DNA reads TGTGCCATCAGTTGGGACAGGGGAGATGGCTACACCTTC.